Following are 10 T cell receptor beta chains from one sample sequenced in a study of beta chain features in type 1 diabetes. Since all of the isolated RNA was reverse transcribed, expressed TCRB transcripts were what got sequenced. Data came from immunoSEQ multiplex PCR; TCRdb stores just in-frame clones and leaves some out. The table shows 860,000 or so clones, with around a sixth occurring only once. Sequencing was performed on naive CD4+ T cells from blood. The source of these receptors is a woman between 18 and 29 years old in good health.

This clone was observed a few times. This chain connects TRBV2 to TRBJ2-5, with D hard to call. Per the germline V gene, CDR1 is SNHLY and CDR2 is FYNNEI. This CDR3 has 14 residues. Trimming removed 3 bases from V and 7 bases from J, with 15 bases in between. CDR3 nucleotide sequence: TGTGCCAGCAGTGATGGAGCCGTGTCGTGGACCCAGTACTTC. It encodes CASSDGAVSWTQYF.

Points on this clone: Without the conserved terminal phenylalanine or tryptophan, this CDR3 likely stems from a read error. The genes are TRBV18 and TRBJ1-1; D gene uncertain. This CDR3 is 15 amino acids long. V was clipped by 0 bases and J by 1 base, with 9 bases between them. CDR1 is KGHSH and CDR2 is LQKENI in the germline V gene. CDR3 nucleotide sequence: TGTGCCAGCTCACCACCCGGGGAATGGAACACTGAAGCTTTCCTT. The encoded protein is CASSPPGEWNTEAFL.

CDR3 sequence reads: CASKYQNSGSNEQYF. CDR3 bases: TGTGCCAGCAAATATCAAAACAGCGGGTCCAACGAGCAGTACTTC. This rearrangement joins TRBV13 to TRBJ2-7, with a tentative D call TRBD2 (6 bases). Germline CDR1 PRHDT, CDR2 FYEKMQ (reference sequence). This CDR3 is built from 15 residues. The ends were cut back, 7 bases at V and 5 bases at J, with 21 bases in the middle.

This clone was found a few times. The chain combines TRBV27 with TRBJ2-1, with 7 nucleotides matching TRBD2. V dropped 6 bases and J dropped 9; count of bases not matched to a gene: 11. CDR1 MNHEY and CDR2 SMNVEV come from the germline V gene (reference sequence). The CDR3 is 14 amino acids. The CDR3 sequence: CASSHWTSSVEQFF. The CDR3 DNA sequence: TGTGCCAGCAGCCATTGGACTAGTTCGGTTGAGCAGTTCTTC.

This clone was detected a few times. The chain combines TRBV21-1 with TRBJ2-7; the table names TRBD1, a call not compared with the DNA. TRBV21-1 is recorded as a pseudogene. The CDR3 is made up of 14 amino acids. The CDR3 reads CASKDPGVRNEQYF. CDR3 in DNA: TGTGCCAGCAAAGACCCAGGGGTTCGAAACGAGCAGTACTTC.

This clone was seen more than once but under ten times. This chain links TRBV2 with TRBJ2-2, with TRBD2 identical over 10 bases. This CDR3 spans 17 amino acids. The J segment lost 3 bases and the V segment lost 6 bases, leaving 10 bases of the junction unmatched. From germline, CDR1 is SNHLY and CDR2 FYNNEI. CDR3 in amino acids: CASRRLAGTSDTGELFF. CDR3 in DNA: TGTGCCAGCAGACGCCTGGCTGGGACTAGCGACACCGGGGAGCTGTTTTTT.

As regards this clone: Other DNA sequences in the same sample also yield this CDR3. The gene calls are TRBV11-2 and TRBJ2-5, with TRBD1 matching over 7 bases. After removal of 3 bases from V and 5 bases from J, the junction contained 3 bases not matched to a gene. The V gene's germline CDR1 is SGHAT and CDR2 FQNNGV. CDR3 length equals 13 residues. The CDR3 protein is CASSLTGPETQYF. The CDR3 nucleotides are TGTGCCAGCAGCTTGACAGGGCCCGAGACCCAGTACTTC.

Only a few counts were recorded for this clone. The chain's CDR3 is CSALWVAGNTEAFF. CDR3 DNA sequence: TGCAGCGCCCTTTGGGTGGCTGGGAACACTGAAGCTTTCTTT. This chain connects TRBV29-1 to TRBJ1-1; D ambiguous. Trimming took 7 bases from V and 1 from J, leaving 16 bases between them. The CDR3 extends over 14 amino acids. Germline values: CDR1 SQVTM, CDR2 ANQGSEA.

The sample holds a few counts of this clone. The V call is TRBV5-1, the J call TRBJ1-4; the match to TRBD1 covers 7 bases. V lost 4 bases and J lost 8; bases outside the gene matches: 11. This CDR3 has 15 residues. Germline loops: CDR1 SGHRS, CDR2 YFSETQ. CDR3 nucleotides: TGCGCCAGCAGCAGTTTGGGGACAGTGGGCGAAAAACTGTTTTTT. This gives the protein CASSSLGTVGEKLFF.

This clone was observed a few times. The V and J genes are TRBV11-2 and TRBJ2-7; D might be TRBD1 (6 bases). CDR1 and CDR2 from the germline V gene are SGHAT and FQNNGV. Trimming pared 10 bases from V and 6 bases from J, leaving 19 bases between. The CDR3 runs to 13 residues. CDR3 nucleotides: TGTGCCACCCGTCCACAGGGACGCTCCGAGCAGTACTTC. Translating gives CATRPQGRSEQYF.